A selection of T cell receptor beta chains follows, all from one sample in a study of OX40 agonist ivuxolimab in advanced cancers. Libraries were prepared by immunoSEQ multiplex PCR; TCRdb keeps only in-frame clonotypes and omits some of them. The sample records fewer than 25,000 clones, more than 80% being singletons. This material consisted of CD4+ or CD8+ T cells sorted from blood, taken in a trial of the OX40 agonist ivuxolimab. Every receptor here comes from an adult with an advanced solid tumor such as melanoma, head and neck, liver or kidney cancer. The CDR3 runs from the conserved cysteine through the conserved F or W. D genes are given only for firm matches. Only some rows state a clone size, as once, few, many or a class for expanded clones.

v_gene: TRBV7-9; j_gene: TRBJ1-1; abundance: .; d_gene: .; CDR3aa: CASSLGTFEAFF; CDR3nt: TGTGCCAGCAGCTTAGGGACCTTTGAAGCTTTCTTT
v_gene: TRBV6-5; j_gene: TRBJ1-4; abundance: .; d_gene: TRBD1; CDR3aa: CASSATGRNEKLFF; CDR3nt: TGTGCCAGCAGTGCGACAGGGCGTAATGAAAAACTGTTTTTT
v_gene: TRBV11-2; j_gene: TRBJ2-7; abundance: .; d_gene: .; CDR3aa: CASSWQEVYEQYF; CDR3nt: TGTGCCAGCAGCTGGCAGGAGGTCTACGAGCAGTACTTC
v_gene: TRBV7-9; j_gene: TRBJ1-5; abundance: few; d_gene: TRBD1; CDR3aa: CASSLTGAGDQPQHF; CDR3nt: TGTGCCAGCAGCCTTACAGGGGCGGGGGATCAGCCCCAGCATTTT
v_gene: TRBV10-1; j_gene: TRBJ2-2; abundance: .; d_gene: .; CDR3aa: CASMQGTGELFF; CDR3nt: TGCGCCAGCATGCAGGGGACCGGGGAGCTGTTTTTT
v_gene: TRBV15; j_gene: TRBJ2-1; abundance: few; d_gene: TRBD1; CDR3aa: CATSRLRDRGYNEQFF; CDR3nt: TGTGCCACCAGCAGATTACGGGACAGGGGGTACAATGAGCAGTTCTTC
v_gene: TRBV27; j_gene: TRBJ2-7; abundance: .; d_gene: .; CDR3aa: CASALTSSYEQYF; CDR3nt: TGTGCCAGCGCCCTGACAAGCTCCTACGAGCAGTACTTC
v_gene: TRBV29-1; j_gene: TRBJ2-5; abundance: .; d_gene: TRBD1; CDR3aa: CSGTGVGTQYF; CDR3nt: TGCAGCGGGACAGGGGTCGGGACCCAGTACTTC
v_gene: TRBV6-6; j_gene: TRBJ1-2; abundance: .; d_gene: .; CDR3aa: CASSFQQGDYGYTF; CDR3nt: TGTGCCAGCAGTTTCCAACAGGGCGACTATGGCTACACCTTC
v_gene: TRBV4-3; j_gene: TRBJ1-2; abundance: medium-sized; d_gene: .; CDR3aa: CASSQDWGDYGYTF; CDR3nt: TGCGCCAGCAGCCAAGATTGGGGGGACTATGGCTACACCTTC
v_gene: TRBV4-3; j_gene: TRBJ1-2; abundance: few; d_gene: TRBD1; CDR3aa: CASSQGLTGAGGYTF; CDR3nt: TGCGCCAGCAGCCAAGGCCTGACAGGGGCTGGTGGCTACACCTTC
v_gene: TRBV6-1; j_gene: TRBJ1-1; abundance: .; d_gene: .; CDR3aa: CASSETVYRAADTEAFF; CDR3nt: TGTGCCAGCAGTGAAACAGTCTATAGGGCAGCCGACACTGAAGCTTTCTTT
v_gene: TRBV15; j_gene: TRBJ1-1; abundance: .; d_gene: .; CDR3aa: CATSTKSGPNTEAFF; CDR3nt: TGTGCCACCAGCACTAAATCCGGGCCCAACACTGAAGCTTTCTTT
v_gene: TRBV7-8; j_gene: TRBJ2-2; abundance: .; d_gene: TRBD1; CDR3aa: CASSPRTGRNTGELFF; CDR3nt: TGTGCCAGCAGCCCCAGGACAGGGAGGAACACCGGGGAGCTGTTTTTT
v_gene: TRBV4-1; j_gene: TRBJ2-7; abundance: .; d_gene: TRBD1; CDR3aa: CASSHPGQGFYEQYF; CDR3nt: TGCGCCAGCAGCCACCCGGGACAGGGTTTCTACGAGCAGTACTTC
v_gene: TRBV5-6; j_gene: TRBJ2-2; abundance: .; d_gene: .; CDR3aa: CASSRGAGELFF; CDR3nt: TGTGCCAGCAGTAGGGGGGCCGGGGAGCTGTTTTTT
v_gene: TRBV9; j_gene: TRBJ1-4; abundance: .; d_gene: TRBD1; CDR3aa: CASSVGGGTNEKLFF; CDR3nt: TGTGCCAGCAGCGTAGGAGGGGGCACTAATGAAAAACTGTTTTTT
v_gene: TRBV7-7; j_gene: TRBJ2-1; abundance: .; d_gene: .; CDR3aa: CASSDRDSSYNEQFF; CDR3nt: TGTGCTAGCAGCGACCGGGATAGCTCCTACAATGAGCAGTTCTTC
v_gene: TRBV5-6; j_gene: TRBJ1-5; abundance: .; d_gene: .; CDR3aa: CASSLAAGQRNQPQHF; CDR3nt: TGTGCCAGCAGCTTGGCGGCTGGACAGCGAAATCAGCCCCAGCATTTT
v_gene: TRBV10-1; j_gene: TRBJ2-1; abundance: .; d_gene: TRBD2; CDR3aa: CASTPPGASGDTYNEQFF; CDR3nt: TGCGCCAGCACCCCCCCTGGGGCTAGCGGGGACACCTACAATGAGCAGTTCTTC
v_gene: TRBV7-9; j_gene: TRBJ1-4; abundance: .; d_gene: TRBD1; CDR3aa: CASSLENTGGYEKLFF; CDR3nt: TGTGCCAGCAGCTTAGAGAATACAGGGGGGTATGAAAAACTGTTTTTT
v_gene: TRBV9; j_gene: TRBJ2-3; abundance: .; d_gene: TRBD2; CDR3aa: CASSVGLAGVTDTQYF; CDR3nt: TGTGCCAGCAGCGTCGGACTAGCGGGGGTCACAGATACGCAGTATTTT
v_gene: TRBV14; j_gene: TRBJ2-7; abundance: once; d_gene: .; CDR3aa: CASSQYSPGYEQYF; CDR3nt: TGTGCCAGCAGCCAATATAGCCCGGGTTACGAGCAGTACTTC
v_gene: TRBV11-3; j_gene: TRBJ2-1; abundance: .; d_gene: TRBD1; CDR3aa: CASSPRQGRSYNEQFF; CDR3nt: TGTGCCAGCAGCCCCCGACAGGGCCGCTCGTACAATGAGCAGTTCTTC
v_gene: TRBV19; j_gene: TRBJ1-2; abundance: .; d_gene: .; CDR3aa: CASSIDTGTNYGYTF; CDR3nt: TGTGCCAGTAGTATCGATACAGGTACCAACTATGGCTACACCTTC
v_gene: TRBV7-8; j_gene: TRBJ2-7; abundance: .; d_gene: .; CDR3aa: CASSEGPNYEQYF; CDR3nt: TGTGCCAGCAGCGAAGGTCCAAACTACGAGCAGTACTTC
v_gene: TRBV13; j_gene: TRBJ2-3; abundance: .; d_gene: .; CDR3aa: CASKSQGSSTDTQYF; CDR3nt: TGTGCCAGCAAGTCGCAGGGGTCTAGCACAGATACGCAGTATTTT
v_gene: TRBV5-4; j_gene: TRBJ1-1; abundance: .; d_gene: .; CDR3aa: CASSLEDSTEAFF; CDR3nt: TGTGCCAGCAGCTTGGAGGACAGCACTGAAGCTTTCTTT
v_gene: TRBV10-3; j_gene: TRBJ2-1; abundance: .; d_gene: TRBD1; CDR3aa: CAISEPDRGRTRSSYNEQFF; CDR3nt: TGTGCCATCAGTGAGCCGGACAGGGGCCGGACACGTAGCTCCTACAATGAGCAGTTCTTC
v_gene: TRBV5-1; j_gene: TRBJ2-5; abundance: .; d_gene: TRBD2; CDR3aa: CASSFVAGGETQYF; CDR3nt: TGCGCCAGCAGCTTTGTAGCGGGAGGGGAGACCCAGTACTTC
v_gene: TRBV27; j_gene: TRBJ1-1; abundance: .; d_gene: .; CDR3aa: CASSLYQGGGAEAFF; CDR3nt: TGTGCCAGCAGTTTATACCAGGGTGGAGGCGCTGAAGCTTTCTTT
v_gene: TRBV19; j_gene: TRBJ2-1; abundance: once; d_gene: .; CDR3aa: CASSTPGHLNEQFF; CDR3nt: TGTGCCAGTAGTACACCGGGACACCTCAATGAGCAGTTCTTC
v_gene: TRBV21-1; j_gene: TRBJ2-7; abundance: .; d_gene: .; CDR3aa: CARGGGQGGYEQYF; CDR3nt: TGTGCCAGGGGCGGGGGACAGGGAGGATACGAGCAGTACTTC
v_gene: TRBV4-3; j_gene: TRBJ1-1; abundance: .; d_gene: .; CDR3aa: CASSQTGNTEAFF; CDR3nt: TGCGCCAGCAGCCAAACAGGGAACACTGAAGCTTTCTTT
v_gene: TRBV27; j_gene: TRBJ1-6; abundance: .; d_gene: TRBD1; CDR3aa: CASGRQGSSPLHF; CDR3nt: TGTGCCAGCGGCCGACAGGGAAGTTCACCCCTCCACTTT
v_gene: TRBV5-1; j_gene: TRBJ2-7; abundance: few; d_gene: TRBD2; CDR3aa: CASSPLPTSGRTYEQYF; CDR3nt: TGCGCCAGCAGCCCCCTACCGACCAGCGGGAGGACCTACGAGCAGTACTTC
v_gene: TRBV27; j_gene: TRBJ2-3; abundance: .; d_gene: .; CDR3aa: CASSLYVGTSTDTQYF; CDR3nt: TGTGCCAGCAGTTTATATGTGGGAACTAGCACAGATACGCAGTATTTT